Listed here is a single T cell receptor (beta chain). The target antigen is unknown. After CD4+ and CD8+ cells were isolated by positive magnetic bead selection, their purity was checked by flow cytometry. The data were taken from a study of somatic mutations in cytotoxic T cells in rheumatoid arthritis. For the study at large: Flow-sorting brought some V beta antibody-stained T-cell populations to nearly 100% purity, V beta1+ cells sequenced for TCRB among them.

Findings of the study overall: The CD8+ clonality of rheumatoid arthritis patients increased with age, whereas that of healthy controls did not.

Germline CDR1 reads MGHRA; CDR2 reads YSYEKL. The J segment lost 7 bases and the V segment lost 3 bases, leaving 7 bases of the junction unmatched. The CDR3 runs 15 residues. Repertoires were generated with immunoSEQ multiplex PCR, while TCRdb's copy carries only in-frame clones and drops some. The sample shows around 19,000 clones, 65% to 70% of them seen only once. This receptor was taken from an adult with rheumatoid arthritis. The sequenced material came from CD8+ T cells sorted from blood. The gene calls are TRBV4-1 and TRBJ2-2; 8 positions agree with TRBD2. The CDR3 is CASSQTSERFGELFF. The DNA of the CDR3 is TGCGCCAGCAGCCAGACTAGCGAAAGATTCGGGGAGCTGTTTTTT.